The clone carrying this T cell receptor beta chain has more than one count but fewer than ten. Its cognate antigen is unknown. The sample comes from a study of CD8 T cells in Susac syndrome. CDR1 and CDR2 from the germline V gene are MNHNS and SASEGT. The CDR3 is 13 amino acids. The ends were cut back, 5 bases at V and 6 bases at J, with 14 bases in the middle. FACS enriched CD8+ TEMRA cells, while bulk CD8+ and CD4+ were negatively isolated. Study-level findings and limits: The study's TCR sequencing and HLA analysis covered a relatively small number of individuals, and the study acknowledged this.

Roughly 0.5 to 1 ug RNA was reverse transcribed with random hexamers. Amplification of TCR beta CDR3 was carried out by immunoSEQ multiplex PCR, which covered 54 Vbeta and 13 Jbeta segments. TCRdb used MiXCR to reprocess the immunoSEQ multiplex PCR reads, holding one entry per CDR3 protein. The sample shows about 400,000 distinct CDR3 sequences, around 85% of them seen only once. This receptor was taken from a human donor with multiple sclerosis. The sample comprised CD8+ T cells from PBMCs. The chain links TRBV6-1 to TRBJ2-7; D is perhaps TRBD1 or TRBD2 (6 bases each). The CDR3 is CASSPEGGGEQYF. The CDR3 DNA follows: TGTGCCAGCAGTCCCGAAGGGGGAGGCGAGCAGTACTTC.